The 8 T cell receptor beta chains reported below all come from one sample, sequenced in a study of T cell responses to AZD1222 COVID-19 vaccine. TCRdb keeps only in-frame clones here, not all; method: immunoSEQ multiplex PCR. The sample records 150,000 or so clones, approximately 93% being singletons. Specimen: peripheral blood, collected on day 0 of MenACWY control vaccination. The receptors derive from an adult in good health.

This chain links TRBV7-9 with TRBJ2-1; no clear D gene. This CDR3 spans 15 amino acids. Germline lookup yields CDR1 SEHNR and CDR2 FQNEAQ (reference sequence). V was pared by 1 base and J by 4 bases, with 11 bases between. The CDR3, as DNA: TGTGCCAGCAGCTTAGATTTTTCACCGTACAATGAGCAGTTCTTC. Protein: CASSLDFSPYNEQFF.

The chain combines TRBV11-2 with TRBJ2-2, with D possibly being TRBD1 (5 bases). CDR1 SGHAT and CDR2 FQNNGV come from the germline V gene. Trimming removed 6 bases from V and 0 bases from J, with 14 bases in between. CDR3 length: 16 amino acids. CDR3 region: CASRGLGLANTGELFF. For the CDR3, the DNA is TGTGCCAGCAGGGGTTTGGGGCTAGCGAACACCGGGGAGCTGTTTTTT. The full variable domain, in which reference TRBV11-2 and TRBJ2-2 provide the parts outside the CDR3, is EAGVAQSPRYKIIEKRQSVAFWCNPISGHATLYWYQQILGQGPKLLIQFQNNGVVDDSQLPKDRFSAERLKGVDSTLKIQPAKLEDSAVYLCASRGLGLANTGELFFGEGSRLTVL.

The chain carries TRBV28 and TRBJ1-2, with 10 positions matching TRBD1. CDR3 length: 14 residues. Germline trimming cut 6 bases from V and 7 bases from J; bases unmatched to any gene: 8. Per the germline V gene, CDR1 is MDHEN and CDR2 is SYDVKM. DNA for the CDR3: TGTGCCAGCAGAGACAGGGGGCTCTTACTTGGCTACACCTTC. Translating gives CASRDRGLLLGYTF.

The chain carries TRBV4-2 and TRBJ2-3; 13 bases map to TRBD2. This CDR3 has 18 amino acids. The V gene end was trimmed by 2 bases and the J gene end by 4 bases; junction bases not matched to a gene: 9. CDR1 and CDR2 (germline): LGHNA, YNFKEQ. CDR3: CASSQSEQGTSGADTQYF. DNA for the CDR3: TGTGCCAGCAGCCAAAGTGAGCAGGGGACTAGCGGGGCAGATACGCAGTATTTT.

This chain uses TRBV15 with TRBJ1-5; 7 nucleotides match TRBD1. The CDR3 covers 14 residues. Germline CDR1 reads LNHNV; CDR2 reads YYDKDF (reference sequence). Losses at the gene ends were 2 bases for V and 6 bases for J; bases not matched to a gene: 4. For the CDR3, the DNA is TGTGCCACCAGCAGACAGGGGGTTGGTCAGCCCCAGCATTTT. Translated, it gives CATSRQGVGQPQHF.

The V gene is TRBV5-4, the J gene TRBJ1-6; D uncertain. V lost 5 bases, J lost 0 bases, and 15 bases lay in between. The CDR3 is 17 amino acids. Germline V gene sequence: CDR1 SGHNT, CDR2 YYREEE (reference sequence). The CDR3 here is CASRAAEPSSYNSPLHF. The CDR3 region has the DNA TGTGCCAGCAGGGCGGCGGAACCTAGCTCCTATAATTCACCCCTCCACTTT.

This rearrangement joins TRBV10-1 to TRBJ2-3, with a tentative D call TRBD2 (6 bases). Germline V gene lookup returns CDR1 WNHNN and CDR2 SYGVQD (reference sequence). V gave up 3 bases and J gave up 4 bases, with 17 bases separating them. The CDR3 covers 16 residues. The CDR3 here is CASSDAGTLRPDTQYF. CDR3 DNA sequence: TGCGCCAGCAGTGACGCCGGGACTCTCAGGCCAGATACGCAGTATTTT.

The rearrangement uses TRBV4-2 and TRBJ2-7; 7 nucleotides match TRBD1. The CDR3 spans 15 residues. Germline CDR1 LGHNA, CDR2 YNFKEQ. The V and J ends lost 2 bases and 6 bases, in that order; junction bases with no gene match: 10. Written as DNA, the CDR3 is TGTGCCAGCAGCCAACAACCGGGACAGACAAGCGAGCAGTACTTC. Its translation is CASSQQPGQTSEQYF.